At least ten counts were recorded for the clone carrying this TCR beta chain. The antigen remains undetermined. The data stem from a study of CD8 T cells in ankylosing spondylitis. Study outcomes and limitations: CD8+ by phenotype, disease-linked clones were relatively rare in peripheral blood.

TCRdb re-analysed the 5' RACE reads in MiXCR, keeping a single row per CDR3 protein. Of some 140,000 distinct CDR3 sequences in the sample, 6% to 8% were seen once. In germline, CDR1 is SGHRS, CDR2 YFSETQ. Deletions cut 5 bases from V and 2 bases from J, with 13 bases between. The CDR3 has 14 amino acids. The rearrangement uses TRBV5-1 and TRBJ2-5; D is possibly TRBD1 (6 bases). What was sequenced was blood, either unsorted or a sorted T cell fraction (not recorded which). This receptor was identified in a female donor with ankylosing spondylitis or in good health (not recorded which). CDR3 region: CASRRTVLQETQYF. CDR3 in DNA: TGCGCCAGCAGACGGACAGTTTTACAAGAGACCCAGTACTTC.